This TCR beta chain was documented in a study of identical twins. This clonotype was found a few times. The junction shows a germline mismatch at one end, possibly a read error. Germline V CDR1 and CDR2: DFQATT, SNEGSKA (reference sequence). CDR3 size: 13 residues. TCRdb reanalysed the 5' RACE reads using MiXCR and keeps one entry per CDR3 protein. Of roughly 230,000 distinct CDR3 sequences listed, approximately 8.3% are singletons. Healthy Caucasians provided all donations. The same specimen was also included in a second study, on yellow fever vaccine responses in identical twins. According to that study: It has been reported that, in twins, the vaccine T cell response seemed partly convergent and partly personalized.

The chain links TRBV20-1 to TRBJ1-1; D is perhaps TRBD1 (5 bases). The specimen sequenced was CD8+ T cells sorted from blood. This clonotype originated in a woman between 18 and 30 years old in good health. The CDR3 DNA is TGCAGTGCTAGTGAGGGACTATTTACTGAAGTTTTCTTT. This translates into CSASEGLFTEVFF.